Presented here are 13 T cell receptor beta chains from one specimen sequenced in a study of OX40 agonist ivuxolimab in advanced cancers. TCRdb's copy holds only in-frame clones and misses some; the assay was immunoSEQ multiplex PCR. The sample has around 110,000 clones; 91% are singletons. The specimen comprised CD4+ or CD8+ T cells sorted from blood, sampled in a trial of the OX40 agonist ivuxolimab. Every receptor here comes from an adult with an advanced solid tumor such as melanoma, head and neck, liver or kidney cancer.

This clone occurred once. The rearrangement links TRBV19 to TRBJ2-2; D is possibly TRBD1 (5 bases). Trimming stripped 7 bases from V and 1 base from J, with 10 bases between. This CDR3 has 14 residues. Germline CDR1 and CDR2: LNHDA and SQIVND (reference sequence). CDR3 sequence: CASNRGRNTGELFF. CDR3 nucleotide sequence: TGTGCCAGTAATAGGGGCAGGAACACCGGGGAGCTGTTTTTT.

The chain employs TRBV5-1 and TRBJ2-5; perhaps TRBD2 as D (6 bases). CDR1 is SGHRS and CDR2 is YFSETQ in the germline V gene. CDR3 size: 15 residues. Trimming removed 4 bases from V and 0 bases from J, with 13 bases in between. CDR3 amino acids: CASSPRTIYQETQYF. In nucleotides, the CDR3 is TGCGCCAGCAGCCCCAGGACTATTTACCAAGAGACCCAGTACTTC.

The chain is built from TRBV18 and TRBJ2-2, with 10 bases fitting TRBD2. The ends lost 6 bases at V and 4 bases at J; junction bases unmatched: 8. Germline loops: CDR1 KGHSH, CDR2 LQKENI. CDR3 size: 16 residues. CDR3 in DNA: TGTGCCAGCTCGCCAGCGGGAGGGCTCGGCACCGGGGAGCTGTTTTTT. Translated, it gives CASSPAGGLGTGELFF.

V gene TRBV10-3 combines with J gene TRBJ1-2; TRBD1 aligns across 7 bases. The CDR3 is 14 residues long. Germline CDR1 and CDR2: ENHRY and SYGVKD. The V segment lost 3 bases and the J segment 7 bases; nucleotides outside the gene matches: 8. CDR3 in amino acids: CAISDPGQPTGYTF. The CDR3 DNA reads TGTGCCATCAGTGACCCGGGACAGCCGACTGGCTACACCTTC.

This chain uses TRBV2 with TRBJ2-1, with 9 bases matching TRBD2. Per the germline V gene, CDR1 is SNHLY and CDR2 is FYNNEI. There are 14 residues in the CDR3. The junction had 11 bases not matched to a gene; V was cut back by 7 bases and J by 10 bases. The CDR3: CASMLASGTNEQFF. DNA of the CDR3: TGTGCCAGCATGCTGGCTAGCGGGACGAACGAGCAGTTCTTC. The whole variable domain, remainder taken from reference TRBV2 and TRBJ2-1, is EPEVTQTPSHQVTQMGQEVILRCVPISNHLYFYWYRQILGQKVEFLVSFYNNEISEKSEIFDDQFSVERPDGSNFTLKIRSTKLEDSAMYFCASMLASGTNEQFFGPGTRLTVL.

The genes are TRBV9 and TRBJ2-7; TRBD2 agrees at 8 bases. The V gene end was trimmed by 3 bases and the J gene end by 3 bases; junction bases not matched to a gene: 5. The CDR3 is 14 amino acids. CDR1 and CDR2 (germline): SGDLS, YYNGEE. CDR3 bases: TGTGCCAGCAGCGCAGCGGGAGTAGGCTACGAGCAGTACTTC. Its protein is CASSAAGVGYEQYF.

This clone was found a few times. J is TRBJ2-7 and V is TRBV4-3; 8 nucleotides agree with TRBD1. Germline values: CDR1 LGHNA, CDR2 YSLEER. There are 20 residues in the CDR3. The ends lost 0 bases at V and 3 bases at J; junction bases unmatched: 19. The CDR3 loop reads CASSQDLGRGRRDSGYEQYF. CDR3 DNA: TGCGCCAGCAGCCAAGATCTGGGCAGGGGGCGCCGAGACTCAGGCTACGAGCAGTACTTC.

This sequence joins TRBV28 and TRBJ1-2, with 9 bases lining up with TRBD1. The CDR3 consists of 14 residues. Germline V gene sequence: CDR1 MDHEN, CDR2 SYDVKM. V shed 6 bases, J shed 5 bases, and the junction held 7 bases outside the gene matches. In nucleotides, the CDR3 is TGTGCCAGCAGCCAAACAGGGGGCGGGTATGGCTACACCTTC. Amino acid sequence: CASSQTGGGYGYTF.

This rearrangement joins TRBV28 to TRBJ1-2; 7 nucleotides agree with TRBD1. Germline V lookup: CDR1 MDHEN, CDR2 SYDVKM. The CDR3 has 14 amino acids. V was clipped by 5 bases and J by 3 bases; unmatched bases: 6. This chain's CDR3 is CASSLHGQDYGYTF. In nucleotides, the CDR3 is TGTGCCAGCAGTCTTCACGGACAGGACTATGGCTACACCTTC.

In this sample, this clone turned up a few times. The J gene is TRBJ1-2, the V gene TRBV2; 7 bases line up with TRBD1. With 4 bases clipped from V and 5 bases from J, the junction kept 4 bases outside the gene matches. CDR1 and CDR2 (germline): SNHLY, FYNNEI. This CDR3 contains 13 residues. The CDR3 region is CASSGDSGYGYTF. In nucleotides, the CDR3 is TGTGCCAGCAGTGGGGACAGTGGATATGGCTACACCTTC.

This chain joins TRBV9 and TRBJ2-2; weak D call: TRBD2 (5 bases). The CDR3 runs to 13 residues. Germline assignment: CDR1 SGDLS and CDR2 YYNGEE. Between the trimmed V and J ends, which lost 7 bases and 1 base, there was a span of 8 bases. DNA of the CDR3: TGTGCCAGCCGGGAATTGAACACCGGGGAGCTGTTTTTT. This sequence encodes CASRELNTGELFF.

The chain uses TRBV6-5 and TRBJ2-5, with 7 bases lining up with TRBD1. Trimming at V came to 3 bases and at J to 9 bases, leaving 1 base not matched to a gene. The CDR3 totals 11 residues. Looked up from germline, CDR1 is MNHEY and CDR2 is SVGAGI. CDR3 sequence (DNA): TGTGCCAGCAGTTATGGACAGGCCCAGTACTTC. Protein: CASSYGQAQYF.

The sample holds a few counts of this clone. J is TRBJ2-7 and V is TRBV9; 8 nucleotides align to TRBD1. Trimming took 1 base from V and 6 from J; bases not matched to a gene: 9. Germline V CDR1 and CDR2: SGDLS, YYNGEE. The CDR3 sequence is 15 residues long. CDR3 residues: CASSVHSATGGEQYF. The CDR3 DNA sequence: TGTGCCAGCAGCGTACACAGTGCAACAGGGGGCGAGCAGTACTTC.